The 23 T cell receptor beta chains below were found in one sample sequenced in a study of T cell responses to AZD1222 COVID-19 vaccine. Method: immunoSEQ multiplex PCR; TCRdb's copy keeps in-frame clones and lacks some. The sample holds some 92,000 clones; roughly nine tenths are singletons and the top ten take around 8.1%. The starting material was peripheral blood, obtained on day 0 of AZD1222 vaccination. The receptors derive from an adult in good health.

This chain uses TRBV7-2 with TRBJ2-7; tentatively, D is TRBD2 (5 bases). CDR1 is SGHTA and CDR2 is FQGNSA in the germline V gene. The CDR3 length is 14 residues. V dropped 5 bases and J dropped 6 bases, with 17 bases sitting between them. In nucleotides, the CDR3 is TGTGCCAGCAGCACAACCACGGGGTACATCGAGCAGTACTTC. Its protein product is CASSTTTGYIEQYF. The full variable domain, in which reference TRBV7-2 and TRBJ2-7 provide the parts outside the CDR3, is GAGVSQSPSNKVTEKGKDVELRCDPISGHTALYWYRQSLGQGLEFLIYFQGNSAPDKSGLPSDRFSAERTGGSVSTLTIQRTQQEDSAVYLCASSTTTGYIEQYFGPGTRLTVT.

The rearrangement uses TRBV23-1 and TRBJ2-7; maybe TRBD1 (6 bases). TRBV23-1 is annotated as an ORF whose role is uncertain. Trimming removed 4 bases from V and 4 bases from J, with 14 bases in between. The CDR3 loop spans 14 amino acids. The CDR3 spells CASSPRGTSYEQYF. As DNA, the CDR3 is TGCGCCAGCAGTCCAAGAGGGACATCGTACGAGCAGTACTTC.

This rearrangement joins TRBV18 to TRBJ2-1; D possibly corresponds to TRBD1 (6 bases). Germline V gives CDR1 KGHSH, CDR2 LQKENI. The CDR3 sequence is 16 residues long. V was pared by 3 bases and J by 5 bases, with 17 bases between. The CDR3 nucleotides read TGTGCCAGCTCACCCCTTGACAGGCGGTATAACAATGAGCAGTTCTTC. Residues: CASSPLDRRYNNEQFF.

J is TRBJ1-5 and V is TRBV12-3 or TRBV12-4; D gene uncertain. This CDR3 is 13 amino acids long. Trimming took off 3 bases at V and 7 bases at J, with 10 bases between the two ends. CDR3 coding DNA: TGTGCCAGCAGTTTCTTTGCTTCCCAGCCCCAGCATTTT. Its translation: CASSFFASQPQHF.

The V call is TRBV4-3, the J call TRBJ1-2, with 8 bases that match TRBD1. CDR3 length equals 17 residues. With 8 bases clipped from V and 3 bases from J, the junction kept 17 bases outside the gene matches. Germline V gives CDR1 LGHNA, CDR2 YSLEER. DNA of the CDR3: TGCGCCAGCCGCGCAAACGCCGCAGGGGGCTTCGACTATGGCTACACCTTC. Protein sequence: CASRANAAGGFDYGYTF.

The J gene is TRBJ1-2, the V gene TRBV2; 10 nucleotides match TRBD1. CDR1 and CDR2 (germline): SNHLY, FYNNEI. CDR3 size: 11 residues. J lost 8 bases, V lost 10 bases, and 4 bases had no gene match. DNA of the CDR3: TGTGCCACAGGACAGGGGGAGGGCTACACCTTC. As protein: CATGQGEGYTF.

The CDR3 DNA follows: TGTGCCAGCAGTTATATTGGGACAGGTCAAAACTATGGCTACACCTTC. Amino acid sequence: CASSYIGTGQNYGYTF. The rearrangement joins TRBV6-5 to TRBJ1-2, with 8 bases lining up with TRBD1. CDR1 is MNHEY, CDR2 SVGAGI, per germline. This CDR3 contains 16 residues. The V gene end was trimmed by 3 bases and the J gene end by 2 bases; junction bases not matched to a gene: 8.

The chain carries TRBV3-1 (or the pseudogene TRBV3-2) and TRBJ1-6; 7 nucleotides agree with TRBD1. Trimming at V came to 2 bases and at J to 9 bases, leaving 4 bases not matched to a gene. CDR3 length: 14 residues. Per the germline V gene, CDR1 is LGHDT and CDR2 is YNNKEL (reference sequence). The CDR3 protein is CASSQIQGSSPLHF. CDR3 coding DNA: TGTGCCAGCAGCCAAATACAGGGGAGTTCACCCCTCCACTTT.

This chain connects TRBV6-6 to TRBJ1-2; tentatively, D is TRBD1 (5 bases). Trimming took 4 bases from V and 0 from J, leaving 12 bases between them. Germline V CDR1 and CDR2: MNHNY, SVGAGI (reference sequence). There are 15 residues in the CDR3. Written as DNA, the CDR3 is TGTGCCAGCAGTTCCCCCCGGGACTCTAACTATGGCTACACCTTC. It encodes CASSSPRDSNYGYTF.

The V call is TRBV5-6, the J call TRBJ1-4, with 7 bases lining up with TRBD1. Trimming removed 4 bases from V and 2 bases from J; junction bases left unmatched: 8. CDR1 is SGHDT and CDR2 is YYEEEE in the germline V gene. The CDR3 is 16 residues long. As DNA, the CDR3 is TGTGCCAGCAGCGTCAACAGGGGAATGACTAATGAAAAACTGTTTTTT. It yields the protein CASSVNRGMTNEKLFF.

The chain has TRBV20-1 and TRBJ2-7; D is unclear. The V end was cut by 4 bases, the J end by 3 bases, with 7 bases between. Per germline, CDR1 DFQATT and CDR2 SNEGSKA (reference sequence). The CDR3 spans 11 residues. CDR3 protein: CSAMVSYEQYF. In nucleotides, the CDR3 is TGCAGTGCTATGGTCAGCTACGAGCAGTACTTC.

The V call is TRBV4-2, the J call TRBJ2-7; the match to TRBD2 covers 8 bases. The CDR3 sequence is 15 residues long. CDR1 and CDR2 (germline): LGHNA, YNFKEQ. With 4 bases clipped from V and 5 bases from J, the junction kept 10 bases outside the gene matches. The CDR3 DNA reads TGTGCCAGCAGCCGATCGACCGGGGGGGGACACGAGCAGTACTTC. It encodes CASSRSTGGGHEQYF.

V and J are TRBV6-1 and TRBJ1-3; D unclear. The V gene's germline CDR1 is MNHNS and CDR2 SASEGT. The V and J ends lost 2 bases and 0 bases respectively, with 8 bases between them. CDR3 length: 15 residues. The CDR3 DNA is TGTGCCAGCAGTGAACAGGAAACCTCTGGAAACACCATATATTTT. Protein: CASSEQETSGNTIYF.

V gene TRBV6-2 or TRBV6-3 combines with J gene TRBJ2-7; 10 bases are a match to TRBD1. The V segment lost 0 bases and the J segment 3 bases; nucleotides outside the gene matches: 2. From germline, CDR1 is MNHEY and CDR2 SVGEGT. The CDR3 spans 15 residues. CDR3 coding DNA: TGTGCCAGCAGTTACTCGGGACAGGGGAACTACGAGCAGTACTTC. Translation: CASSYSGQGNYEQYF.

This chain joins TRBV4-1 and TRBJ2-5, with 7 bases lining up with TRBD1. The CDR3 extends over 16 amino acids. V gave up 0 bases and J gave up 0 bases; unmatched junction bases: 4. Germline CDR1 MGHRA, CDR2 YSYEKL. The CDR3 nucleotides are TGCGCCAGCAGCCAAGATGGGACAGCGTACCAAGAGACCCAGTACTTC. This sequence encodes CASSQDGTAYQETQYF.

This clone has a single count. This chain connects TRBV2 to TRBJ2-7; TRBD1 matches at 9 bases. V was clipped by 0 bases and J by 2 bases; unmatched bases: 2. This CDR3 has 15 residues. The germline gives CDR1 SNHLY, CDR2 FYNNEI. DNA for the CDR3: TGTGCCAGCAGTGAAGCTTGGACAGGGGCCTACGAGCAGTACTTC. Protein sequence: CASSEAWTGAYEQYF.

This clone was detected a few times. The chain uses TRBV3-1 (or the pseudogene TRBV3-2) and TRBJ1-4; TRBD1 might be the D (6 bases). V shed 4 bases and J shed 5 bases, with 14 bases lying between them. This CDR3 has 15 amino acids. The germline CDR1 and CDR2 sequences are LGHDT and YNNKEL (reference sequence). The CDR3: CASSPKDSENEKLFF. CDR3 bases: TGTGCCAGCAGCCCGAAGGACAGCGAAAATGAAAAACTGTTTTTT.

The rearrangement links TRBV28 to TRBJ2-7; TRBD2 is a possible D gene (7 bases). The CDR3 totals 16 residues. The V end was cut by 5 bases, the J end by 2 bases, with 19 bases between. Germline CDR1 is MDHEN and CDR2 is SYDVKM. The CDR3 DNA sequence: TGTGCCAGCAGTATCAGGGGAGGGGGTCCAACCTACGAGCAGTACTTC. It is translated as CASSIRGGGPTYEQYF. Together with reference TRBV28 and TRBJ2-7, the CDR3 gives the full variable domain: DVKVTQSSRYLVKRTGEKVFLECVQDMDHENMFWYRQDPGLGLRLIYFSYDVKMKEKGDIPEGYSVSREKKERFSLILESASTNQTSMYLCASSIRGGGPTYEQYFGPGTRLTVT.

The chain employs TRBV11-3 and TRBJ2-4, with D possibly TRBD2 on 5 matching bases. Germline V gene lookup returns CDR1 SGHNT and CDR2 YENEEA. With 5 bases removed from V and 8 bases from J, the gap between germline ends came to 13 bases. There are 13 residues in the CDR3. CDR3 loop: CASSPGRRDIQYF. The CDR3 DNA follows: TGTGCCAGCAGCCCGGGGAGAAGGGACATTCAGTACTTC.

V and J are TRBV5-5 and TRBJ1-2, with D uncertain. Germline V CDR1 and CDR2: SGHKS, YYEKEE (reference sequence). The CDR3 consists of 12 residues. The V and J ends lost 2 bases and 4 bases respectively, with 6 bases between them. CDR3 residues: CASSFEGYGYTF. The CDR3 DNA reads TGTGCCAGCAGCTTTGAGGGCTATGGCTACACCTTC.

The V gene is TRBV15, the J gene TRBJ2-7; 12 bases align to TRBD2. J lost 0 bases, V lost 3 bases, and 3 bases had no gene match. The CDR3 has 16 residues. Germline CDR1 and CDR2: LNHNV and YYDKDF (reference sequence). The CDR3 spells CATSRELAGGSYEQYF. DNA for the CDR3: TGTGCCACCAGCAGGGAACTAGCGGGGGGCTCCTACGAGCAGTACTTC. Variable domain in full (rest from reference TRBV15 and TRBJ2-7): DAMVIQNPRYQVTQFGKPVTLSCSQTLNHNVMYWYQQKSSQAPKLLFHYYDKDFNNEADTPDNFQSRRPNTSFCFLDIRSPGLGDTAMYLCATSRELAGGSYEQYFGPGTRLTVT.

This chain links TRBV19 with TRBJ2-2, with D unresolved. Germline loops: CDR1 LNHDA, CDR2 SQIVND (reference sequence). V lost 6 bases and J lost 7, with 9 bases in between. The CDR3 is 12 residues long. In nucleotides, the CDR3 is TGTGCCAGTAGACTCTTGGGCGGGGAGCTGTTTTTT. It encodes CASRLLGGELFF.

CDR3: CASSFNDYGYTF. Here the CDR3 DNA reads TGTGCCAGCAGTTTTAACGACTATGGCTACACCTTC. The chain combines TRBV14 with TRBJ1-2; D remains ambiguous. Germline assignment: CDR1 SGHDN and CDR2 FVKESK. The ends were cut back, 6 bases at V and 3 bases at J, with 8 bases in the middle. The CDR3 sequence is 12 residues long.